One and the same sample provided the 22 T cell receptor beta chains below, sequenced in a study of response to subunit inactivated influenza vaccine. A single record per CDR3 protein comes from TCRdb applying MiXCR to the RT-PCR reads. The sample has 700,000 to 900,000 distinct CDR3 sequences, less than 25% seen once; the top ten hold roughly 10%. Sequenced material: PBMCs from blood, taken 5 days after vaccination. The source is a man between 45 and 60 years old who received an inactivated influenza vaccine.

V gene TRBV29-1 combines with J gene TRBJ1-5; D is uncertain. Per the germline V gene, CDR1 is SQVTM and CDR2 is ANQGSEA. V was pared by 6 bases and J by 2 bases, with 11 bases between. CDR3 length: 13 residues. CDR3 nucleotides: TGCAGCGTCGTAATGGACGGCAATCAGCCCCAGCATTTT. This translates into CSVVMDGNQPQHF.

This clonotype was found a few times. This CDR3 is CASSLGGRGREQYF. The CDR3 DNA reads TGTGCCAGCAGCTTAGGTGGCAGGGGGCGCGAGCAGTACTTC. The V gene is TRBV13, the J gene TRBJ2-7, with 8 bases matching TRBD1. The V gene's germline CDR1 is PRHDT and CDR2 FYEKMQ (reference sequence). Trimming took 0 bases from V and 6 from J; bases not matched to a gene: 4. CDR3 size: 14 residues.

This clonotype appeared a few times. This chain joins TRBV6-5 and TRBJ2-7; 7 bases map to TRBD1. Unmatched junction bases numbered 8, after V lost 0 bases and J lost 3 bases. CDR1 and CDR2 (germline): MNHEY, SVGAGI. The CDR3 consists of 16 residues. CDR3 sequence: CASSYSTTGRNYEQYF. The CDR3 coding sequence is TGTGCCAGCAGTTACTCCACGACAGGGCGCAACTACGAGCAGTACTTC.

This clonotype has only a few counts. V usage is TRBV28 and J usage is TRBJ2-1; D perhaps matches TRBD2 (7 bases). The germline V and J ends were trimmed by 6 bases and 7 bases, with 19 bases remaining between them. CDR3 length: 15 amino acids. Germline V gives CDR1 MDHEN, CDR2 SYDVKM. CDR3 nucleotides: TGTGCCAGCAGCCAATTGGGGGCGGGAGAGAATGAGCAGTTCTTC. Protein product: CASSQLGAGENEQFF.

DNA for the CDR3: TGTGCCAGCAGTTCCCGAGGGTACCGACAAGAGACCCAGTACTTC. Protein product: CASSSRGYRQETQYF. This chain connects TRBV6-5 to TRBJ2-5; D is perhaps TRBD2 (5 bases). Trimming removed 4 bases from V and 2 bases from J, with 14 bases in between. CDR1 is MNHEY, CDR2 SVGAGI, per germline. This CDR3 is built from 15 residues.

The V gene is TRBV25-1, the J gene TRBJ2-1; 13 positions agree with TRBD2. Germline V gene data show CDR1 as MGHDK and CDR2 as SYGVNS. This CDR3 spans 17 amino acids. Trimming took 9 bases from V and 0 from J; bases not matched to a gene: 8. Here the CDR3 reads CARLPGTSGNSYNEQFF. The CDR3 DNA reads as TGTGCCAGGCTTCCCGGGACTAGCGGGAACTCCTACAATGAGCAGTTCTTC. Looking up the rest from reference TRBV25-1 and TRBJ2-1 gives the full variable domain: EADIYQTPRYLVIGTGKKITLECSQTMGHDKMYWYQQDPGMELHLIHYSYGVNSTEKGDLSSESTVSRIRTEHFPLTLESARPSHTSQYLCARLPGTSGNSYNEQFFGPGTRLTVL.

The V call is TRBV15, the J call TRBJ2-7; no firm D call. V was cut by 2 bases and J by 0 bases, with 11 bases left in between. Germline V gene sequence: CDR1 LNHNV, CDR2 YYDKDF (reference sequence). The CDR3 consists of 15 residues. The CDR3 loop reads CATSRNLVSSYEQYF. The DNA of the CDR3 is TGTGCCACCAGCAGAAATTTAGTGAGCTCCTACGAGCAGTACTTC.

The chain links TRBV12-3 or TRBV12-4 to TRBJ2-2; 13 bases are shared with TRBD2. There are 17 residues in the CDR3. Trimming took 8 bases from V and 4 from J; bases not matched to a gene: 10. Here the CDR3 reads CASRGTSGILGTGELFF. CDR3 bases: TGTGCCAGCCGCGGGACTAGCGGGATCTTGGGCACCGGGGAGCTGTTTTTT.

In its sample, this clonotype was seen a few times. The chain's CDR3 is CASRGPNKETQYF. CDR3 DNA: TGTGCCAGCAGGGGACCGAATAAAGAGACCCAGTACTTC. The chain joins TRBV7-9 to TRBJ2-5; D may match TRBD1 or TRBD2 (5 bases each). Germline V gene sequence: CDR1 SEHNR, CDR2 FQNEAQ (reference sequence). The CDR3 extends over 13 amino acids. Trimming stripped 6 bases from V and 3 bases from J, with 11 bases between.

V and J are TRBV5-1 and TRBJ2-7; the D is unclear. V lost 2 bases to trimming and J lost 2 bases, with 8 bases between them. CDR3 length equals 13 residues. The V gene's germline CDR1 is SGHRS and CDR2 YFSETQ. The CDR3 DNA is TGCGCCAGCAGCTTACAGAGAACCTACGAGCAGTACTTC. This encodes CASSLQRTYEQYF.

There are a few counts of this clonotype. The chain recombines TRBV6-6 with TRBJ2-3; TRBD1 is a possible D gene (5 bases). The ends were cut back, 7 bases at V and 6 bases at J, with 11 bases in the middle. CDR3 length: 12 residues. The germline V gene has CDR1 MNHNY and CDR2 SVGAGI (reference sequence). The CDR3 region is CASTNRPDTQYF. The CDR3 bases are TGTGCCAGCACCAACAGGCCCGATACGCAGTATTTT.

This clonotype showed up just a few times. This chain joins TRBV28 and TRBJ2-7, with 8 positions matching TRBD2. With V trimmed by 2 bases and J by 0 bases, 6 bases remained unmatched. CDR1 is MDHEN and CDR2 is SYDVKM in the germline V gene. This CDR3 is built from 16 residues. The CDR3 spells CASSLLTSGSSYEQYF. The CDR3 DNA reads TGTGCCAGCAGTTTACTAACTAGCGGTAGCTCCTACGAGCAGTACTTC.

This clonotype came up many times. The chain recombines TRBV7-2 with TRBJ2-3, with unresolved D. CDR1 and CDR2 (germline): SGHTA, FQGNSA. The CDR3 loop spans 14 amino acids. With 5 bases removed from V and 4 bases from J, the gap between germline ends came to 13 bases. CDR3 loop: CASSPDAPPDTQYF. Here the CDR3 DNA reads TGTGCCAGCAGCCCCGACGCCCCGCCAGATACGCAGTATTTT.

The rearrangement joins TRBV6-5 to TRBJ2-7; D is possibly TRBD2 (5 bases). Deletions cut 0 bases from V and 0 bases from J, with 12 bases between. Germline lookup yields CDR1 MNHEY and CDR2 SVGAGI. The CDR3 covers 16 residues. CDR3 in amino acids: CASSYSLTGNSYEQYF. The CDR3 nucleotides are TGTGCCAGCAGTTACTCACTTACCGGGAACTCCTACGAGCAGTACTTC.

The chain is built from TRBV4-1 and TRBJ2-1, with TRBD2 identical over 7 bases. V shed 1 base and J 10 bases; nucleotides not matched to a gene: 7. The germline gives CDR1 MGHRA, CDR2 YSYEKL. This CDR3 is built from 14 residues. DNA for the CDR3: TGCGCCAGCAGCCAAGTCCGGGGGGTAGGGGAGCAGTTCTTC. Protein: CASSQVRGVGEQFF.

The rearrangement links TRBV18 to TRBJ2-7; D remains unclear. Germline assignment: CDR1 KGHSH and CDR2 LQKENI. This CDR3 contains 14 residues. The V end lost 0 bases, the J end lost 5 bases, and 11 bases lay between the germline ends. Here the CDR3 reads CASSPPGPPHEQYF. DNA of the CDR3: TGTGCCAGCTCACCACCAGGTCCTCCCCACGAGCAGTACTTC.

This clonotype turned up a few times. The chain is built from TRBV7-2 and TRBJ1-5, with D unresolved. The length of the CDR3 is 15 residues. V was clipped by 9 bases and J by 2 bases, with 17 bases between them. Looked up from germline, CDR1 is SGHTA and CDR2 is FQGNSA. The CDR3 region is CASTKTWSGNQPQHF. The CDR3 DNA follows: TGTGCCAGTACAAAGACCTGGTCGGGCAATCAGCCCCAGCATTTT. The variable domain in full, with the rest retrieved from reference TRBV7-2 and TRBJ1-5, is GAGVSQSPSNKVTEKGKDVELRCDPISGHTALYWYRQSLGQGLEFLIYFQGNSAPDKSGLPSDRFSAERTGGSVSTLTIQRTQQEDSAVYLCASTKTWSGNQPQHFGDGTRLSIL.

This clonotype was seen repeatedly, ten times or more. A junction end diverges from the germline sequence, so it may reflect a read error. This rearrangement joins TRBV5-1 to TRBJ2-5; 15 bases agree with TRBD2. This CDR3 has 16 residues. The germline gives CDR1 SGHRS, CDR2 YFSETQ. The CDR3 nucleotides are TGTGCCAGCAGCTTAGGACTAGCGGGAGGGCAAGAGACCCAGTACTTC. It codes for CASSLGLAGGQETQYF.

The chain joins TRBV5-1 to TRBJ2-1; 9 nucleotides line up with TRBD2. This CDR3 has 19 amino acids. Germline lookup yields CDR1 SGHRS and CDR2 YFSETQ. Trimming took 3 bases from V and 0 from J; bases not matched to a gene: 13. The DNA for the CDR3 is TGCGCCAGCAGCTACCAGATGACTAGCGGTCATCGCTCCTACAATGAGCAGTTCTTC. It codes for CASSYQMTSGHRSYNEQFF.

A few counts support this clonotype. This chain uses TRBV5-1 with TRBJ1-3; possibly TRBD1 for D (6 bases). This CDR3 spans 17 amino acids. V lost 4 bases to trimming and J lost 0 bases, with 17 bases between them. Germline V gene lookup returns CDR1 SGHRS and CDR2 YFSETQ. CDR3 in DNA: TGCGCCAGCAGCCCATCCGACAGGACGAGCTCTGGAAACACCATATATTTT. Protein: CASSPSDRTSSGNTIYF.

The CDR3 loop is CASSLAGTGMETQYF. In DNA form, the CDR3 reads TGCGCCAGCAGCTTGGCCGGGACAGGGATGGAGACCCAGTACTTC. The rearrangement links TRBV5-1 to TRBJ2-5, with 9 bases lining up with TRBD1. CDR3 length: 15 residues. With 0 bases clipped from V and 5 bases from J, the junction kept 5 bases outside the gene matches. Germline loops: CDR1 SGHRS, CDR2 YFSETQ.

This clonotype has a count of ten or more. The chain couples TRBV7-2 to TRBJ2-1; TRBD2 matches 11 bases. Trimming at V came to 0 bases and at J to 3 bases, leaving 4 bases not matched to a gene. CDR1 is SGHTA and CDR2 is FQGNSA in the germline V gene. The CDR3 spans 17 residues. As DNA, the CDR3 is TGTGCCAGCAGCTTAGCCCTAGCGGGAGGATTCTACAATGAGCAGTTCTTC. Protein: CASSLALAGGFYNEQFF. Based on the CDR3 plus reference TRBV7-2 and TRBJ2-1, the full variable domain is GAGVSQSPSNKVTEKGKDVELRCDPISGHTALYWYRQSLGQGLEFLIYFQGNSAPDKSGLPSDRFSAERTGGSVSTLTIQRTQQEDSAVYLCASSLALAGGFYNEQFFGPGTRLTVL.